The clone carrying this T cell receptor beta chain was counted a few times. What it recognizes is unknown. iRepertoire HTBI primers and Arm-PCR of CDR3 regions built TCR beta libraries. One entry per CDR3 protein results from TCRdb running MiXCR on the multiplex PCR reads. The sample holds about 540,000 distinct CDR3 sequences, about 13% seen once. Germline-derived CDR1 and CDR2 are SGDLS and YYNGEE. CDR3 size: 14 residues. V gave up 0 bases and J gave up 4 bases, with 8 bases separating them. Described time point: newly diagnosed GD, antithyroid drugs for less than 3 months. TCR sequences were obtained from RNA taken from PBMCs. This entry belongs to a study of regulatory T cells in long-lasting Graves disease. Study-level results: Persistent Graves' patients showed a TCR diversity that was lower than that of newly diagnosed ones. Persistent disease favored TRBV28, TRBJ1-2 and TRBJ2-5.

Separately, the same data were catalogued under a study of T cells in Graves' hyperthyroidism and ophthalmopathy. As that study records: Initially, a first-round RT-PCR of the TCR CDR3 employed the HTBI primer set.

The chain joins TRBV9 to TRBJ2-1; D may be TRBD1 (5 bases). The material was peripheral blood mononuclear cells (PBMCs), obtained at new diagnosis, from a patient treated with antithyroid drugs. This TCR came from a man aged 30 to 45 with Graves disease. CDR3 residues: CASSVVGVYNEQFF. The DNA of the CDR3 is TGTGCCAGCAGCGTAGTAGGGGTTTACAATGAGCAGTTCTTC.